The clone carrying this TCR beta chain was counted a few times. What it recognizes is unknown. The entry originates in a study of cytomegalovirus exposure and HLA in healthy donors. Study-wide results and caveats: TCR beta sequences reportedly predicted most subjects' HLA-A and HLA-B alleles accurately. The productive fraction for most TCR beta V segments was about 87% or about 30% in an earlier analysis.

The PCR made use of 60 Vbeta and 13 Jbeta primers. As originally analysed: In a later analysis, 10 million to 11 million of approximately 86 million unique beta chains occurred in at least two donors. The repertoire was sequenced with immunoSEQ multiplex PCR; TCRdb's copy has only in-frame clones and lacks some. Clonal size and the V and J genes are those of that table, whereas D and trimming came from the DNA. There are some 140,000 clones in the sample; roughly 9% occur only once, and roughly 7.2% lies in the top ten. Each donor was healthy, and each was a bone marrow donor. With V trimmed by 5 bases and J by 0 bases, 6 bases remained unmatched. CDR3 length equals 17 residues. From germline, CDR1 is MNHEY and CDR2 SMNVEV (reference sequence).

This receptor was obtained from a woman between 40 and 55 years old in good health and CMV-seropositive. Sequencing used PBMCs. The chain couples TRBV27 to TRBJ1-6, with 8 positions matching TRBD1. CDR3 DNA: TGTGCCAGCAGTCCTTCACAGGGGGACTCCTATAATTCACCCCTCCACTTT. Its protein product is CASSPSQGDSYNSPLHF.